The 3 T cell receptor beta chains in this list originate from one sample, sequenced in a study of blood T cell repertoires in COVID-19. This table comes from immunoSEQ multiplex PCR, and its TCRdb copy is limited to in-frame clones, with some not included. This sample has fewer than 200,000 clones; 86% occur once, and the top ten carry less than 25%. The sample comprised peripheral blood. Receptor source: a man between 65 and 79 years old with active or convalescent COVID-19.

The chain links TRBV6-5 to TRBJ1-4; TRBD1 is a possible D gene (5 bases). Looked up from germline, CDR1 is MNHEY and CDR2 is SVGAGI. The ends were cut back, 2 bases at V and 7 bases at J, with 14 bases in the middle. CDR3 length equals 15 residues. This CDR3 reads CASSYGGGGIEKLFF. In DNA form, the CDR3 reads TGTGCCAGCAGTTACGGGGGGGGTGGCATTGAAAAACTGTTTTTT.

V usage is TRBV5-1 and J usage is TRBJ1-6, with unresolved D. This CDR3 region has 14 residues. Trimming took off 5 bases at V and 6 bases at J, with 12 bases between the two ends. Germline CDR1 and CDR2: SGHRS and YFSETQ. CDR3 nucleotide sequence: TGCGCCAGCAGGGAAGCTTCGGGTAATTCACCCCTCCACTTT. This gives the protein CASREASGNSPLHF.

The rearrangement joins TRBV9 to TRBJ2-7; D perhaps matches TRBD2 (6 bases). The CDR3 is 14 amino acids. V was shortened by 2 bases and J by 2 bases, with 11 bases between the two germline ends. Germline values: CDR1 SGDLS, CDR2 YYNGEE. The CDR3 DNA is TGTGCCAGCAGCGTTGGAGGGAGTCCCTACGAGCAGTACTTC. This gives the protein CASSVGGSPYEQYF. The complete variable domain, with remaining parts taken from reference TRBV9 and TRBJ2-7, reads DSGVTQTPKHLITATGQRVTLRCSPRSGDLSVYWYQQSLDQGLQFLIQYYNGEERAKGNILERFSAQQFPDLHSELNLSSLELGDSALYFCASSVGGSPYEQYFGPGTRLTVT.